Below, 8 T cell receptor beta chains from the same sample are listed, as sequenced in a study of human T cells and chemical hapten exposure. TCRdb reanalysed the RACE reads using MiXCR and keeps one entry per CDR3 protein. The sample holds about 180,000 distinct CDR3 sequences, about 31% seen once. Time point defined: pre-sensitization, week 0. Documented treatment: therapeutic diphenylcyclopropenone sensitization with weekly scalp DPC. Material: whole blood, obtained in connection with sensitization to the hapten diphenylcyclopropenone (DPC). The source of these receptors is a woman in her thirties with alopecia areata. Some clones in this sample may be carry-over from other donors' samples.

The chain combines TRBV7-2 with TRBJ2-2; TRBD2 aligns across 8 bases. After removal of 1 base from V and 5 bases from J, the junction contained 6 bases not matched to a gene. Germline CDR1 and CDR2: SGHTA and FQGNSA. The CDR3 extends over 16 amino acids. CDR3 bases: TGTGCCAGCAGCTTAGTTTCGGGGGGGGGAACCGGGGAGCTGTTTTTT. Its translation: CASSLVSGGGTGELFF.

V is TRBV29-1 and J is TRBJ2-7; possibly TRBD1 for D (5 bases). The CDR3 length is 13 residues. Germline CDR1 and CDR2: SQVTM and ANQGSEA. Trimming took 6 bases from V and 3 from J, leaving 15 bases between them. The CDR3 bases are TGCAGCGTCGGACAAACGAGGCACTACGAGCAGTACTTC. It specifies CSVGQTRHYEQYF.

V is TRBV4-1 and J is TRBJ2-3; D call uncertain. V dropped 1 base and J dropped 6 bases, with 8 bases sitting between them. Germline values: CDR1 MGHRA, CDR2 YSYEKL. The CDR3 contains 13 residues. Written as DNA, the CDR3 is TGCGCCAGCAGCCAAGCACCAAGGGATACGCAGTATTTT. As protein: CASSQAPRDTQYF.

The chain is built from TRBV28 and TRBJ2-7; TRBD1 is a possible D gene (6 bases). The ends were cut back, 4 bases at V and 3 bases at J, with 13 bases in the middle. This CDR3 has 14 residues. Looked up from germline, CDR1 is MDHEN and CDR2 is SYDVKM. This chain's CDR3 is CASSSSGVRYEQYF. The CDR3 nucleotides read TGTGCCAGCAGTTCCTCAGGGGTCCGCTACGAGCAGTACTTC.

The rearrangement joins TRBV7-2 to TRBJ2-1; D is uncertain. With 4 bases removed from V and 9 bases from J, the gap between germline ends came to 7 bases. There are 11 residues in the CDR3. Germline V gene lookup returns CDR1 SGHTA and CDR2 FQGNSA. This CDR3 is CASSSWSEQFF. The CDR3 nucleotides are TGTGCCAGCAGCTCTTGGAGTGAGCAGTTCTTC.

This clonotype was recorded many times. The rearrangement uses TRBV7-2 and TRBJ2-1, with 9 bases aligning to TRBD2. In germline, CDR1 is SGHTA, CDR2 FQGNSA. With V trimmed by 1 base and J by 4 bases, 5 bases remained unmatched. The CDR3 loop spans 16 amino acids. The CDR3 protein is CASSLVSGRLYNEQFF. The CDR3 region has the DNA TGTGCCAGCAGCTTAGTCAGCGGGAGGCTGTACAATGAGCAGTTCTTC.

In its sample, this clonotype was seen a few times. The CDR3 spells CASSSGQYQETQYF. The DNA of the CDR3 is TGTGCCAGCAGCTCGGGACAGTACCAAGAGACCCAGTACTTC. The chain carries TRBV7-9 and TRBJ2-5, with 7 bases aligning to TRBD1. This CDR3 contains 14 residues. Germline assignment: CDR1 SEHNR and CDR2 FQNEAQ (reference sequence). Unmatched junction bases numbered 2, after V lost 4 bases and J lost 0 bases.

The chain recombines TRBV4-3 with TRBJ2-3; 7 bases are shared with TRBD2. V lost 0 bases and J lost 7; bases outside the gene matches: 4. CDR3 length: 14 amino acids. Germline V CDR1 and CDR2: LGHNA, YSLEER. CDR3 bases: TGCGCCAGCAGCCAAGAGGGGGGGGTAAATACGCAGTATTTT. Translated: CASSQEGGVNTQYF.